Shown below are 4 T cell receptor beta chains from a single sample sequenced in a study of a mutant IDH1 vaccine in newly diagnosed glioma (dated by TCRdb to the early 2020s). These receptors' antigens are unknown. The time point label on this specimen signifies: week 35, safety follow-up. Each vaccine dose was 300 ug of a 20-mer mutant IDH1 peptide in Montanide, given subcutaneously with topical imiquimod. The receptor library was made with the immunoSEQ multiplex PCR assay. This is the immuneACCESS table as TCRdb keeps it, with only in-frame sequences that have V and J called. A part of the clones is gone; compared with another copy, unresolved V genes explain less than half, and the rest is unexplained. The sample has 30,000 to 40,000 clones on record, about four fifths of them singletons. The biggest ten clones account for approximately 7.1% of the sample. Sequenced here: PBMCs, sampled from a glioma patient whose treatment included an IDH1 peptide vaccine. These receptors were taken from a woman under 30 with glioma.

The V call is TRBV4-3, the J call TRBJ2-1, with a weak D call TRBD1 (6 bases). Trimming cost V 1 base and J 3 bases, with 13 bases left between them. Germline CDR1 reads LGHNA; CDR2 reads YSLEER. The CDR3 has 16 residues. CDR3 coding DNA: TGCGCCAGCAGCCAAGTCTGGACAGAGATCTACAATGAGCAGTTCTTC. It specifies CASSQVWTEIYNEQFF.

This sequence joins TRBV7-6 and TRBJ2-7, with 11 bases aligning to TRBD2. Germline V gives CDR1 SGHVS, CDR2 FNYEAQ. After removal of 5 bases from V and 1 base from J, the junction contained 7 bases not matched to a gene. The CDR3 is made up of 16 amino acids. The CDR3 protein is CASSPRLAGTSYEQYF. In DNA form, the CDR3 reads TGTGCCAGCAGCCCCCGACTAGCGGGGACGTCCTACGAGCAGTACTTC. Variable domain in full (rest from reference TRBV7-6 and TRBJ2-7): GAGVSQSPRYKVTKRGQDVALRCDPISGHVSLYWYRQALGQGPEFLTYFNYEAQQDKSGLPNDRFSAERPEGSISTLTIQRTEQRDSAMYRCASSPRLAGTSYEQYFGPGTRLTVT.

The chain recombines TRBV13 with TRBJ2-1, with 8 bases identical to TRBD2. This CDR3 contains 13 residues. V lost 3 bases, J lost 16 bases, and 11 bases stayed unmatched. The V gene's germline CDR1 is PRHDT and CDR2 FYEKMQ (reference sequence). The chain's CDR3 is CASSLEVAGSPFF. The DNA of the CDR3 is TGTGCCAGCAGCTTGGAAGTAGCGGGGTCTCCTTTCTTC.

J is TRBJ2-6 and V is TRBV15; TRBD1 or TRBD2 may be the D gene (5 bases each). V was pared by 2 bases and J by 12 bases, with 11 bases between. This CDR3 has 13 amino acids. Germline V gene data show CDR1 as LNHNV and CDR2 as YYDKDF (reference sequence). Written as DNA, the CDR3 is TGTGCCACCAGCAGACGGGGCATGGGCGTCCTGACTTTC. The encoded protein is CATSRRGMGVLTF.